This T cell receptor beta chain was sequenced during a study of blood T cell repertoires in COVID-19. Whole-study context: Italy, Spain and the United States were the sources of the convalescent and acute COVID-19 samples. PBMCs, B-cell-depleted T cells, or T cells provided the cDNA or gDNA that made up the material.

CDR3 length: 15 amino acids. From germline, CDR1 is SEHNR and CDR2 FQNEAQ (reference sequence). Trimming at V came to 4 bases and at J to 7 bases, leaving 10 bases not matched to a gene. How the authors handled the data: Estimation of nucleated cell counts relied on the amplification of reference gene primers. TCRdb keeps only in-frame clones here, not all; method: immunoSEQ multiplex PCR. That table is the source of V, J and clone size, and D and trimming were worked out from the DNA. The sample lists 150,000 to 200,000 clones, about 90% occurring once. The clonotype was recovered from a woman aged 55-70 years with COVID-19, enrolled during active disease. The specimen was peripheral blood. V gene TRBV7-9 combines with J gene TRBJ1-2; 9 nucleotides match TRBD1. CDR3 DNA sequence: TGTGCCAGCAGCTATCTGGGACAGGGTCTTTCTGGCTACACCTTC. This gives the protein CASSYLGQGLSGYTF.